A single sample is the source of the 19 T cell receptor beta chains below, sequenced in a study of blood T cells in healthy people across ages. With a J-beta primer mix and a sample-barcoded 5' primer, a second PCR ran about 7 to 11 cycles. TCRdb analysed the 5' RACE reads with MiXCR anew, one entry per CDR3 protein. The sample yields 2 million or so distinct CDR3 sequences, roughly 49% seen once. Sample: blood. Receptor source: a woman aged 40-49 years in good health.

The chain recombines TRBV6-2 or TRBV6-3 with TRBJ2-1; 9 bases match TRBD1. This CDR3 spans 15 amino acids. The germline V gene encodes CDR1 MNHEY and CDR2 SVGEGT. After removal of 9 bases from V and 7 bases from J, the junction contained 13 bases not matched to a gene. The CDR3 is CASSQEETGGNEQFF. The DNA for the CDR3 is TGTGCCAGTTCGCAGGAGGAGACAGGGGGGAATGAGCAGTTCTTC.

The sample holds a few counts of this clonotype. The CDR3 protein is CAISDDRTYEQYF. CDR3 sequence (DNA): TGTGCCATCAGTGACGACAGAACCTACGAGCAGTACTTC. The chain uses TRBV10-3 and TRBJ2-7, with D perhaps TRBD1 (5 bases). The V end lost 3 bases, the J end lost 2 bases, and 8 bases lay between the germline ends. This CDR3 comprises 13 residues. Germline CDR1 and CDR2: ENHRY and SYGVKD.

This chain uses TRBV4-3 with TRBJ2-5; D is possibly TRBD2 (5 bases). CDR1 LGHNA and CDR2 YSLEER come from the germline V gene. The ends were cut back, 2 bases at V and 5 bases at J, with 9 bases in the middle. This CDR3 spans 13 amino acids. CDR3 sequence (DNA): TGCGCCAGCAGCCAAACGGGATTCGAGACCCAGTACTTC. It codes for CASSQTGFETQYF.

In this sample, this clonotype turned up a few times. The chain employs TRBV11-2 and TRBJ2-5; 9 bases are shared with TRBD1. With V trimmed by 1 base and J by 2 bases, 5 bases remained unmatched. Germline V gives CDR1 SGHAT, CDR2 FQNNGV. The CDR3 runs to 16 residues. The CDR3 region is CASSLGTGVGQETQYF. In DNA, the CDR3 is TGTGCCAGCAGCTTAGGGACAGGGGTTGGGCAAGAGACCCAGTACTTC.

This chain joins TRBV20-1 and TRBJ1-2; 11 bases line up with TRBD1. The trim removed 3 bases at V and 8 bases at J, leaving 11 bases unmatched. The CDR3 contains 15 residues. Germline V lookup: CDR1 DFQATT, CDR2 SNEGSKA (reference sequence). The CDR3 reads CSASSPGQGARGYTF. CDR3 sequence (DNA): TGCAGTGCTAGTTCCCCTGGACAGGGGGCAAGGGGCTACACCTTC.

The chain combines TRBV20-1 with TRBJ2-5, with 9 bases identical to TRBD2. This CDR3 comprises 15 residues. CDR1 and CDR2 (germline): DFQATT, SNEGSKA (reference sequence). Trimming at V came to 3 bases and at J to 4 bases, leaving 9 bases not matched to a gene. The CDR3 spells CSASPGGGARETQYF. The DNA for the CDR3 is TGCAGTGCTAGTCCTGGCGGGGGGGCTAGAGAGACCCAGTACTTC.

J is TRBJ2-4 and V is TRBV16; 8 bases line up with TRBD1. The closer fit of TRBJ2-7 to the DNA end suggests the J call may be wrong. Germline assignment: CDR1 KGHSY and CDR2 FQNENV. The CDR3 consists of 14 residues. The CDR3: CASSGQGAKDEQYF. The CDR3 coding sequence is TGTGCCAGCAGTGGGCAGGGGGCAAAAGACGAGCAGTACTTC.

The V gene is TRBV4-3, the J gene TRBJ2-2; 8 bases match TRBD1. Germline CDR1 is LGHNA and CDR2 is YSLEER. V shed 4 bases, J shed 4 bases, and the junction held 5 bases outside the gene matches. The length of the CDR3 is 15 residues. The CDR3 loop is CASSPDRVSTGELFF. CDR3 nucleotide sequence: TGCGCCAGCAGCCCGGACAGGGTTTCCACCGGGGAGCTGTTTTTT.

This chain joins TRBV3-1 and TRBJ2-4; 7 positions match TRBD1. The CDR3 totals 13 residues. Germline CDR1 and CDR2: LGHDT and YNNKEL (reference sequence). J gave up 9 bases and V 3 bases, and 5 bases lay outside the gene matches. The CDR3 region has the DNA TGTGCCAGCAGCCAGGGGACAGACCGCATTCAGTACTTC. Protein product: CASSQGTDRIQYF.

This chain links TRBV7-2 with TRBJ2-1, with 11 bases fitting TRBD2. V was clipped by 1 base and J by 10 bases; unmatched bases: 9. CDR3 length: 16 amino acids. CDR1 SGHTA and CDR2 FQGNSA come from the germline V gene. The CDR3 region has the DNA TGTGCCAGCAGCTTAGTGTCACTAGCGGGGGCCAAGGAGCAGTTCTTC. Translated: CASSLVSLAGAKEQFF. The full variable domain, with the rest looked up from reference TRBV7-2 and TRBJ2-1, is GAGVSQSPSNKVTEKGKDVELRCDPISGHTALYWYRQSLGQGLEFLIYFQGNSAPDKSGLPSDRFSAERTGGSVSTLTIQRTQQEDSAVYLCASSLVSLAGAKEQFFGPGTRLTVL.

This clonotype has ten or more counts. The chain is built from TRBV9 and TRBJ2-1; 8 nucleotides align to TRBD2. Per germline, CDR1 SGDLS and CDR2 YYNGEE. This CDR3 is 15 amino acids long. With V trimmed by 0 bases and J by 1 base, 0 bases remained unmatched. The CDR3, as DNA: TGTGCCAGCAGCGTAGCGGGGGGGTCCTACAATGAGCAGTTCTTC. Its protein is CASSVAGGSYNEQFF.

This clonotype was recorded a few times. V is TRBV7-2 and J is TRBJ2-3; TRBD1 might be the D (6 bases). CDR3 length: 16 residues. Trimming took 4 bases from V and 0 from J, leaving 14 bases between them. The germline V gene has CDR1 SGHTA and CDR2 FQGNSA. The CDR3: CASSYRGQLSTDTQYF. The CDR3 nucleotides read TGTGCCAGCAGCTATAGGGGACAACTAAGCACAGATACGCAGTATTTT.

The rearrangement links TRBV5-1 to TRBJ2-1; perhaps TRBD1 as D (6 bases). Trimming removed 4 bases from V and 0 bases from J, with 17 bases in between. Per the germline V gene, CDR1 is SGHRS and CDR2 is YFSETQ. The CDR3 extends over 17 amino acids. The CDR3 DNA reads TGCGCCAGCAGCGAAACCCCGGGACACTCCTCCTACAATGAGCAGTTCTTC. It codes for CASSETPGHSSYNEQFF.

This clonotype was seen only a few times. The V gene is TRBV28, the J gene TRBJ2-7, with D perhaps assigned TRBD1 or TRBD2 (5 bases each). The CDR3 consists of 15 residues. CDR1 is MDHEN, CDR2 SYDVKM, per germline. The V gene lost 8 bases and the J gene lost 0 bases, with 17 bases spanning the gap. The DNA for the CDR3 is TGTGCCAGCGCACTCGACGGGACGCACTCCTACGAGCAGTACTTC. It codes for CASALDGTHSYEQYF.

This clonotype was seen a handful of times. V gene TRBV7-2 combines with J gene TRBJ2-5; D may be TRBD1 (5 bases). Deletions cut 2 bases from V and 2 bases from J, with 12 bases between. This CDR3 is built from 15 residues. CDR1 and CDR2 from the germline V gene are SGHTA and FQGNSA. CDR3 nucleotides: TGTGCCAGCAGCTTAAACCAGGGTTATCAAGAGACCCAGTACTTC. Protein sequence: CASSLNQGYQETQYF.

J is TRBJ2-3 and V is TRBV6-1; D unresolved. CDR3 length: 16 amino acids. Trimming stripped 7 bases from V and 0 bases from J, with 17 bases between. Germline assignment: CDR1 MNHNS and CDR2 SASEGT. The CDR3 DNA reads as TGTGCCAGCATCGGTGAGGCAGACACTAGCACAGATACGCAGTATTTT. Protein sequence: CASIGEADTSTDTQYF.

J is TRBJ1-2 and V is TRBV4-3; 8 bases are shared with TRBD1. CDR1 is LGHNA and CDR2 is YSLEER in the germline V gene. Unmatched junction bases numbered 12, after V lost 5 bases and J lost 4 bases. The CDR3 runs 16 residues. In DNA form, the CDR3 reads TGCGCCAGCAGCAACCACGCGGACAGGGCCAGCTATGGCTACACCTTC. Encoded protein: CASSNHADRASYGYTF.

The chain joins TRBV6-5 to TRBJ2-7; 14 bases match TRBD2. The J segment lost 7 bases and the V segment lost 7 bases, leaving 9 bases of the junction unmatched. This CDR3 has 15 amino acids. CDR1 is MNHEY, CDR2 SVGAGI, per germline. The CDR3 DNA reads TGTGCCAGCACCCCGGGACTAGCGGGAGACAATGAGCAGTACTTC. It codes for CASTPGLAGDNEQYF.

J is TRBJ2-1 and V is TRBV9, with D possibly being TRBD1 (5 bases). Per germline, CDR1 SGDLS and CDR2 YYNGEE. The CDR3 loop spans 13 amino acids. Trimming pared 1 base from V and 5 bases from J, leaving 7 bases between. The CDR3 region has the DNA TGTGCCAGCAGCGTATACAGGAACAATGAGCAGTTCTTC. This gives the protein CASSVYRNNEQFF.